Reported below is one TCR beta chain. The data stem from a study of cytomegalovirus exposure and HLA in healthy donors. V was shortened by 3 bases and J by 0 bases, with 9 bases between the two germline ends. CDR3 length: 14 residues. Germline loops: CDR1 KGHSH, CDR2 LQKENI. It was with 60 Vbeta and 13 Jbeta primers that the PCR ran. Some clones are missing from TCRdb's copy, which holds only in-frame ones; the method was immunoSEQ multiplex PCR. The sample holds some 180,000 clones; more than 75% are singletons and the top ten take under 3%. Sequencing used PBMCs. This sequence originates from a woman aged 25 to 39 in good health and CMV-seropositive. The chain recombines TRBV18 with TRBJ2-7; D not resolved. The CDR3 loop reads CASSPVSSSYEQYF. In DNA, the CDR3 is TGTGCCAGCTCACCGGTGTCTAGCTCCTACGAGCAGTACTTC.